Listed below are T cell receptor beta chains from one sample, sequenced in a study of cytomegalovirus exposure and HLA in healthy donors. Repertoires were generated with immunoSEQ multiplex PCR, while TCRdb's copy carries only in-frame clones and drops some. The sample shows 100,000 to 150,000 clones, roughly 69% of them seen only once. What was sequenced was PBMCs. These receptors came from a woman in her thirties or forties in good health and CMV-seropositive. Each CDR3 is given with its conserved first and last residue. A D gene is named only where the DNA matches it firmly. Size is omitted from some rows. Given values are once, few, many or a class for expanded clones.

V,D,J,size,CDR3,DNA
TRBV9,TRBD1,TRBJ2-2,NA,CASSAQGVGELFF,TGTGCCAGCAGCGCACAGGGGGTCGGGGAGCTGTTTTTT
TRBV4-3,NA,TRBJ2-3,NA,CASSQVLRGSTDTQYF,TGCGCCAGCAGCCAAGTCCTCCGGGGGAGCACAGATACGCAGTATTTT
TRBV7-8,NA,TRBJ1-1,NA,CASSLGRTEAFF,TGTGCCAGCAGCTTAGGGAGGACTGAAGCTTTCTTT
TRBV4-3,NA,TRBJ1-2,NA,CASSQAGGVNYGYTF,TGCGCCAGCAGCCAAGCCGGCGGGGTTAACTATGGCTACACCTTC
TRBV19,NA,TRBJ2-5,NA,CASRGEETQYF,TGTGCCAGTAGGGGAGAAGAGACCCAGTACTTC
TRBV4-1,TRBD1,TRBJ1-2,NA,CASSQVPGTAYGYTF,TGCGCCAGCAGCCAAGTGCCTGGGACAGCTTATGGCTACACCTTC
TRBV7-2,NA,TRBJ1-3,NA,CASSSGPRGNTIYF,TGTGCCAGCAGCTCCGGTCCGCGCGGTAACACCATATATTTT
TRBV5-1,NA,TRBJ1-1,NA,CASSLAPPRSGTITMNTEAFF,TGCGCCAGCAGCTTGGCACCGCCACGGTCCGGGACAATCACCATGAACACTGAAGCTTTCTTT
TRBV5-6,NA,TRBJ2-7,once,CASSWDSSAYEQYF,TGTGCCAGCAGTTGGGACTCGTCCGCCTACGAGCAGTACTTC
TRBV7-9,NA,TRBJ1-1,NA,CASSPQGQGGAEAFF,TGTGCCAGCAGCCCACAAGGGCAGGGTGGCGCTGAAGCTTTCTTT
TRBV6-5,NA,TRBJ1-1,NA,CASSSAGDPEAFF,TGTGCCAGCAGTAGCGCGGGGGACCCTGAAGCTTTCTTT
TRBV6-5,NA,TRBJ1-2,NA,CASSSTGYGYTF,TGTGCCAGCAGTTCTACAGGATATGGCTACACCTTC
TRBV2,NA,TRBJ2-2,NA,CASSDEVAGELFF,TGTGCCAGCAGTGACGAGGTCGCCGGGGAGCTGTTTTTT
TRBV6-5,TRBD2,TRBJ2-1,NA,CASGASGGFYNEQFF,TGTGCCAGCGGGGCTAGCGGGGGGTTCTACAATGAGCAGTTCTTC
TRBV10-3,TRBD1,TRBJ1-2,NA,CAISESGQGAYGYTF,TGTGCCATCAGTGAGTCGGGACAGGGGGCGTATGGCTACACCTTC
TRBV9,TRBD1,TRBJ2-7,NA,CASSPRTGSGREQYF,TGTGCCAGCAGCCCCCGGACAGGTTCAGGCAGGGAGCAGTACTTC
TRBV7-9,NA,TRBJ2-2,few,CASSSRTVPNTGELFF,TGTGCCAGCAGCTCGAGGACAGTACCGAACACCGGGGAGCTGTTTTTT
TRBV2,NA,TRBJ1-2,NA,CASSEALWRQDNYGYTF,TGTGCCAGCAGTGAAGCGCTTTGGAGACAGGATAACTATGGCTACACCTTC
TRBV29-1,NA,TRBJ1-6,NA,CSVRTDYNSPLHF,TGCAGCGTACGGACAGACTATAATTCACCCCTCCACTTT
TRBV4-2,NA,TRBJ1-2,NA,CASSQDTTKGGVGGYTF,TGTGCCAGCAGCCAAGATACCACAAAGGGGGGGGTGGGGGGCTACACCTTC
TRBV5-1,NA,TRBJ1-2,NA,CASSSSGIYGYTF,TGCGCCAGCAGCTCCTCAGGGATTTATGGCTACACCTTC
TRBV5-1,TRBD2,TRBJ2-5,NA,CASSLVSGGQETQYF,TGCGCCAGCAGCTTGGTTAGCGGGGGCCAAGAGACCCAGTACTTC
TRBV7-2,TRBD2,TRBJ2-7,once,CASSLPRIAGGSYEQYF,TGTGCCAGCAGCTTACCCCGAATAGCGGGGGGCTCCTACGAGCAGTACTTC
TRBV6-5,TRBD1,TRBJ1-1,NA,CASSLNGQVNTEAFF,TGTGCCAGCAGTCTGAATGGACAGGTGAACACTGAAGCTTTCTTT
TRBV10-3,TRBD2,TRBJ2-1,NA,CATNVLAGGRNEQFF,TGTGCCACGAACGTCCTAGCGGGGGGGCGCAATGAGCAGTTCTTC
TRBV29-1,TRBD1,TRBJ1-1,NA,CSVRRTGSPEAFF,TGCAGCGTTCGCCGGACAGGGAGTCCTGAAGCTTTCTTT
TRBV2,NA,TRBJ1-5,NA,CASSGDNQPQHF,TGTGCCAGCAGTGGCGACAATCAGCCCCAGCATTTT
TRBV10-3,TRBD1,TRBJ2-7,NA,CAIGSSTGQGPSYEQYF,TGTGCCATCGGAAGCTCCACCGGACAGGGGCCCTCCTACGAGCAGTACTTC
TRBV7-3,NA,TRBJ1-2,few,CATLSTGRRGPTF,TGTGCCACCCTTTCGACAGGCCGCAGGGGACCCACCTTC
TRBV6-1,NA,TRBJ2-3,NA,CGSRLAGRTDTQYF,TGTGGGTCGCGGTTGGCAGGGCGAACAGATACGCAGTATTTT
TRBV18,NA,TRBJ2-1,NA,CASSPLTGSSYNEQFF,TGTGCCAGCTCACCGCTTACAGGGTCCTCCTACAATGAGCAGTTCTTC
TRBV9,NA,TRBJ2-7,NA,CASSALDSYEQYF,TGTGCCAGCAGCGCTTTAGATTCCTACGAGCAGTACTTC
TRBV12-5,NA,TRBJ2-7,NA,CASGLESSRSEQYF,TGTGCTAGTGGTTTGGAGTCATCCCGGAGCGAGCAGTACTTC
TRBV5-1,NA,TRBJ1-1,NA,CASAPGGLIEAFF,TGCGCCAGCGCTCCGGGGGGGCTTATTGAAGCTTTCTTT
TRBV10-3,TRBD1,TRBJ1-4,few,CAISERQGEAKLFF,TGTGCCATCAGTGAGAGGCAGGGGGAGGCAAAACTGTTTTTT